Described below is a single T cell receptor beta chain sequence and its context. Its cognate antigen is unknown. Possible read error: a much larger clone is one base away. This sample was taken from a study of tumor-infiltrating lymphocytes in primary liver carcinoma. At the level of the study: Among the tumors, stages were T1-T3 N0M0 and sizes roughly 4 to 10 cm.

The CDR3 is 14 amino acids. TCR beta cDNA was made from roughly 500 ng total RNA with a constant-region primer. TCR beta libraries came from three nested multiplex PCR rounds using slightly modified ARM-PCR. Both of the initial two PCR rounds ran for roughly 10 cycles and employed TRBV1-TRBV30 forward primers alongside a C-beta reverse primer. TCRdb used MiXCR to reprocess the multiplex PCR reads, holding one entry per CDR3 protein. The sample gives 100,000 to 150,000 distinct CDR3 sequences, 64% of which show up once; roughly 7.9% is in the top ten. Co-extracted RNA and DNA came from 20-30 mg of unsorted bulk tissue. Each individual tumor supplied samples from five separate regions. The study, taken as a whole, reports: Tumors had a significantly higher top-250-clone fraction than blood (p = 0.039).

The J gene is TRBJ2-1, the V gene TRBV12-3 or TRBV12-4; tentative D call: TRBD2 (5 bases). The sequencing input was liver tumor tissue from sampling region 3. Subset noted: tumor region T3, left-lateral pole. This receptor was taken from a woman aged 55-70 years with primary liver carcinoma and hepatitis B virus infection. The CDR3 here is CASQSGSSYNGQFF. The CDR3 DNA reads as TGTGCCAGCCAGAGCGGTAGCTCCTACAATGGGCAGTTCTTC.